The following is a T cell receptor beta chain sequence with its context. Trimming removed 5 bases at V and 8 bases at J, with 16 bases between. From germline, CDR1 is GTSNPN and CDR2 SVGIG (reference sequence). The CDR3 loop spans 13 amino acids. The data were taken from a study of T cells in tumors after PD-1 blockade. Study in general: Peripheral blood samples averaged approximately 37,000 unique clonotypes and about 120,000 templates.

Method: immunoSEQ multiplex PCR; TCRdb's copy keeps in-frame clones and lacks some. The table shows approximately 63,000 clones, with about 74% occurring only once. Input was roughly 550 ng to 6,500 ng of genomic DNA from tumor or blood. The sequence came from a human donor with basal cell carcinoma. This chain links TRBV30 with TRBJ2-1, with D possibly being TRBD2 (6 bases). The sequencing here drew on PBMCs, taken after anti-PD-1 treatment. The CDR3 DNA reads TGTGCCTGGGGTTCCGGGGGACGGGATGAGCAGTTCTTC. This encodes CAWGSGGRDEQFF.